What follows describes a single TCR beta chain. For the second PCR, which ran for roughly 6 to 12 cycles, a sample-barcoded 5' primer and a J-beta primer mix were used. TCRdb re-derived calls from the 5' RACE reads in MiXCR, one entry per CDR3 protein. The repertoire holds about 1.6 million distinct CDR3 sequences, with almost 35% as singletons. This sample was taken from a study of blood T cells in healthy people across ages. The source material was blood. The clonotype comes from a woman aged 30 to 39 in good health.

The CDR3 sequence: CASSLDVGGWDQPQHF. CDR3 DNA sequence: TGTGCCAGCAGCTTAGATGTGGGGGGGTGGGATCAGCCCCAGCATTTT. The chain has TRBV7-9 and TRBJ1-5; D may be TRBD1 (5 bases). Per germline, CDR1 SEHNR and CDR2 FQNEAQ (reference sequence). Between the trimmed V and J ends, which lost 1 base and 5 bases, there was a span of 15 bases. CDR3 length: 16 amino acids.